This TCR beta chain emerged from a study of blood T cell repertoires in COVID-19 (dated by TCRdb to between 2020 and 2021). About the investigation overall: Samples from collaborators originated in the United States, Italy and Spain and spanned both the acute and convalescent phases of COVID-19. Nearly every sample came with metadata listing a de-identified subject ID, COVID-19 status, age in years and sex. Samples were obtained from the ongoing ImmuneRACE study (first 160 participants) and from 1,000 to 1,500 subjects provided by 6 global collaborators. The prospective study material was composed of cDNA or gDNA derived from T cells, B-cell-depleted T cells, or PBMCs. A freely available public database, intended as a resource for researchers studying the immune response to SARS-CoV-2, is where the repertoires were released. Where HLA class I and class II types were available, the types were taken from metadata supplied by the sample provider, not from assay-based typing. Subjects who had been exposed to COVID-19, were actively infected with it, or had recovered from it provided the deeply sampled blood TCRbeta repertoires that made up the dataset. General findings and caveats noted by the study authors: Clinical and demographic metadata were provided uncurated, with the amount varying by source and participant.

The collaborating institutions used their own protocols to collect whole blood in K2EDTA tubes. For TCRbeta analysis, collaborators shipped samples as frozen whole blood, isolated PBMCs, or DNA extracted from either of those sample types. Points on this clone: No antigen is known for it. Per-base quality was not reported, and no clone a single base away is much larger than it.

According to the germline V gene (reference sequence), CDR1 reads LNHDA and CDR2 reads SQIVND. Relative to germline, V is 7 bases shorter and J is 0 bases shorter, with 15 bases between their ends. Inclusive of the bounding cysteine and phenylalanine, the CDR3 is 16 residues long. The sequence is cut down to CDR3 DNA, 48 bases in frame from base 1. TCRbeta CDR3 regions were amplified from genomic DNA using the immunoSEQ Assay, a bias-controlled multiplex PCR. The paper's processing steps were these. Nucleated cell counts per sample were estimated from amplification of reference gene primers within the assay. To quantify the absolute abundance of each unique TCRbeta CDR3 rearrangement, sequence reads were collapsed and filtered. Productive Simpson clonality was computed per sample as the square root of Simpson's diversity index over productive rearrangements. This is the immuneACCESS table as TCRdb keeps it, with only in-frame sequences that have V and J called. A part of the clones is gone; compared with another copy, unresolved V genes explain less than half, and the rest is unexplained. V and J calls and clone size are as listed in that table; D and trimming were resolved from the DNA. The sample table lists approximately 70,000 clones, roughly 82% of them with a count of one. About an eighth of the sample comes from the top ten.

The TCR was taken from a woman of 80 years or more with acute or convalescent COVID-19. The chain employs TRBV19 and TRBJ1-4; the D gene is possibly TRBD1, with 6 bases matching. Sequencing input: peripheral blood. In nucleotides, the sequence is TGTGCCAGTATCGGAACAGGGTTTGCAACTAATGAAAAACTGTTTTTT. Translation gives CASIGTGFATNEKLFF.